The rows below give T cell receptor beta chains drawn from one sample of a study of chemoradiotherapy in HPV16-positive cancers. TCRdb's copy holds only in-frame clones and misses some; the assay was immunoSEQ multiplex PCR. Among some 25,000 clones listed, around 94% were seen once. The sample was acquired from a patient who underwent chemoradiotherapy. The source is a human donor with HPV-associated anogenital cancer. The CDR3 runs from the conserved cysteine through the conserved F or W. The D gene is left open where the match is weak. Rows may omit the clone size; those that give it use once, few, many or a size class.

len: 15
j_gene: TRBJ1-2
v_gene: TRBV5-1
d_gene: .
abundance: .
CDR3nt: TGCGCCAGCAGCTTGACCGGGGACATTGCCTATGGCTACACCTTC
CDR3aa: CASSLTGDIAYGYTF

len: 13
j_gene: TRBJ2-1
v_gene: TRBV6-1
d_gene: .
abundance: .
CDR3nt: TGTGCCAGCAGTGCCACATCCTACAATGAGCAGTTCTTC
CDR3aa: CASSATSYNEQFF

len: 13
j_gene: TRBJ2-7
v_gene: TRBV5-4
d_gene: .
abundance: .
CDR3nt: TGTGCCAGCAGCCAGCCGGGACTCTACGAGCAGTACTTC
CDR3aa: CASSQPGLYEQYF

len: 15
j_gene: TRBJ2-7
v_gene: TRBV21-1
d_gene: .
abundance: .
CDR3nt: TGTGCCAGCAGCAAAGCAAGCCGGATTACCTACGAGCAGTACTTC
CDR3aa: CASSKASRITYEQYF

len: 13
j_gene: TRBJ1-2
v_gene: TRBV6-6
d_gene: .
abundance: once
CDR3nt: TGTGCCAGCAGCCAGACAGTAGACTATGGCTACACCTTC
CDR3aa: CASSQTVDYGYTF

len: 17
j_gene: TRBJ2-1
v_gene: TRBV21-1
d_gene: .
abundance: once
CDR3nt: TGTGCCAGCAGCATCAGGACTAGCGGGACTTCCTACAATGAGCAGTTCTTC
CDR3aa: CASSIRTSGTSYNEQFF

len: 15
j_gene: TRBJ1-2
v_gene: TRBV18
d_gene: .
abundance: .
CDR3nt: TGTGCCAGCTCACCGGACGGCGCCCGAGACTATGGCTACACCTTC
CDR3aa: CASSPDGARDYGYTF

len: 15
j_gene: TRBJ1-1
v_gene: TRBV2
d_gene: .
abundance: .
CDR3nt: TGTGCCAGCAGTAAAATATTCTCCACGGGGACTGAAGCTTTCTTT
CDR3aa: CASSKIFSTGTEAFF

len: 17
j_gene: TRBJ2-1
v_gene: TRBV2
d_gene: TRBD2
abundance: once
CDR3nt: TGTGCCAGCACCCTCGGGGGAACCCTCGGGAGGAACAATGAGCAGTTCTTC
CDR3aa: CASTLGGTLGRNNEQFF

len: 15
j_gene: TRBJ2-5
v_gene: TRBV15
d_gene: TRBD2
abundance: .
CDR3nt: TGTGCCACCAGCAGGTGGGGGGGTTCTCTGGAGACCCAGTACTTC
CDR3aa: CATSRWGGSLETQYF

len: 13
j_gene: TRBJ2-2
v_gene: TRBV6-4
d_gene: .
abundance: once
CDR3nt: TGTGCCAGCAGTGGTGCGAACACCGGGGAGCTGTTTTTT
CDR3aa: CASSGANTGELFF

len: 17
j_gene: TRBJ2-3
v_gene: TRBV7-2
d_gene: TRBD2
abundance: .
CDR3nt: TGTGCCAGCAGCTTTTCCGGGACTAGCGGGAGTCGGGATACGCAGTATTTT
CDR3aa: CASSFSGTSGSRDTQYF

len: 16
j_gene: TRBJ2-3
v_gene: TRBV5-1
d_gene: TRBD2
abundance: once
CDR3nt: TGCGCCAGCAGCCCACTAGCGGGGGGTATCACAGATACGCAGTATTTT
CDR3aa: CASSPLAGGITDTQYF

len: 18
j_gene: TRBJ2-6
v_gene: TRBV6-1
d_gene: .
abundance: .
CDR3nt: TGTGCCAGCAGTGAAAATTTGGGTCTCGGGTCTGGGGCCAACGTCCTGACTTTC
CDR3aa: CASSENLGLGSGANVLTF

len: 15
j_gene: TRBJ2-5
v_gene: TRBV5-1
d_gene: TRBD2
abundance: .
CDR3nt: TGCGCCAGCAGCTTGGGCGGGAGCTCCGACGGGACCCAGTACTTC
CDR3aa: CASSLGGSSDGTQYF

len: 15
j_gene: TRBJ2-2
v_gene: TRBV7-2
d_gene: .
abundance: .
CDR3nt: TGTGCCAGCAGCCTAGGACGGAGCGCCCTCGGGGAGCTGTTTTTT
CDR3aa: CASSLGRSALGELFF

len: 15
j_gene: TRBJ1-1
v_gene: TRBV10-1
d_gene: TRBD1
abundance: .
CDR3nt: TGCGCCAGCAGATCATCCGGGACAGGAAACACTGAAGCTTTCTTT
CDR3aa: CASRSSGTGNTEAFF

len: 18
j_gene: TRBJ2-7
v_gene: TRBV15
d_gene: TRBD2
abundance: .
CDR3nt: TGTGCCACCAGCAGAGAAATACTACTAGCGGGGAGCTCCTACGAGCAGTACTTC
CDR3aa: CATSREILLAGSSYEQYF

len: 15
j_gene: TRBJ2-5
v_gene: TRBV6-6
d_gene: .
abundance: .
CDR3nt: TGTGCCAGCAGACCTTCGGCGGGACGCCAAGAGACCCAGTACTTC
CDR3aa: CASRPSAGRQETQYF

len: 15
j_gene: TRBJ2-7
v_gene: TRBV5-1
d_gene: TRBD1
abundance: .
CDR3nt: TGCGCCAGCAGCTTGATAGGACAGGGGGCATACGAGCAGTACTTC
CDR3aa: CASSLIGQGAYEQYF

len: 16
j_gene: TRBJ1-5
v_gene: TRBV6-6
d_gene: TRBD1
abundance: .
CDR3nt: TGTGCTTCACAGGGGGCGCGGGGACTTAGCAATCAGCCCCAGCATTTT
CDR3aa: CASQGARGLSNQPQHF

len: 14
j_gene: TRBJ2-3
v_gene: TRBV2
d_gene: TRBD2
abundance: once
CDR3nt: TGTGCCAGCAGTGGGGGGGGAAGCACAGATACGCAGTATTTT
CDR3aa: CASSGGGSTDTQYF

len: 16
j_gene: TRBJ2-2
v_gene: TRBV2
d_gene: .
abundance: once
CDR3nt: TGTGCCAGCAGAAGGGAGTGGACAGTGAGCACCGGGGAGCTGTTTTTT
CDR3aa: CASRREWTVSTGELFF

len: 13
j_gene: TRBJ2-1
v_gene: TRBV5-1
d_gene: .
abundance: .
CDR3nt: TGCGCCAGCAGCCCGGGCGACAACAATGAGCAGTTCTTC
CDR3aa: CASSPGDNNEQFF

len: 15
j_gene: TRBJ2-3
v_gene: TRBV7-9
d_gene: .
abundance: .
CDR3nt: TGTGCCAGCAGCTTAGAGGGGGGTGGTACAGATACGCAGTATTTT
CDR3aa: CASSLEGGGTDTQYF

len: 14
j_gene: TRBJ2-1
v_gene: TRBV19
d_gene: .
abundance: .
CDR3nt: TGTGCCAGTAGCCCCTCCGGGGGCGGCGATGAGCAGTTCTTC
CDR3aa: CASSPSGGGDEQFF

len: 17
j_gene: TRBJ1-2
v_gene: TRBV6-1
d_gene: TRBD1
abundance: .
CDR3nt: TGTGCCAGCAGTGAAGCGCGAGGGACAGGGGGGAACTATGGCTACACCTTC
CDR3aa: CASSEARGTGGNYGYTF

len: 14
j_gene: TRBJ2-3
v_gene: TRBV28
d_gene: .
abundance: .
CDR3nt: TGTGCCAGCAGTCCCGAAAGACTAGGAGATACGCAGTATTTT
CDR3aa: CASSPERLGDTQYF

len: 14
j_gene: TRBJ2-1
v_gene: TRBV5-1
d_gene: .
abundance: .
CDR3nt: TGCGCCAGCAGCCAACAGAGCTCTGAGGATGAGCAGTTCTTC
CDR3aa: CASSQQSSEDEQFF

len: 14
j_gene: TRBJ1-5
v_gene: TRBV4-1
d_gene: .
abundance: .
CDR3nt: TGCGCCAGCAGCCAAGCCTCTAGCAATCAGCCCCAGCATTTT
CDR3aa: CASSQASSNQPQHF

len: 15
j_gene: TRBJ2-1
v_gene: TRBV5-6
d_gene: TRBD1
abundance: .
CDR3nt: TGTGCCAGCAGCGCCGGGACAGGGTTCGGCAATGAGCAGTTCTTC
CDR3aa: CASSAGTGFGNEQFF

len: 14
j_gene: TRBJ2-7
v_gene: TRBV6-5
d_gene: TRBD2
abundance: .
CDR3nt: TGTGCCAGCAGTCCTAGCGGGGGGGCGCACGAGCAGTACTTC
CDR3aa: CASSPSGGAHEQYF

len: 13
j_gene: TRBJ1-5
v_gene: TRBV2
d_gene: .
abundance: .
CDR3nt: TGTGCCACCGCGAAAGGGAGCAATCAGCCCCAGCATTTT
CDR3aa: CATAKGSNQPQHF

len: 15
j_gene: TRBJ2-2
v_gene: TRBV29-1
d_gene: TRBD2
abundance: .
CDR3nt: TGCAGCGTTGAAGAAACGGGAGCGGGAACCGGGGAGCTGTTTTTT
CDR3aa: CSVEETGAGTGELFF

len: 13
j_gene: TRBJ1-2
v_gene: TRBV18
d_gene: .
abundance: once
CDR3nt: TGTGCCAGTTCACGAGTGGCGGGGGATGGCTACACCTTC
CDR3aa: CASSRVAGDGYTF

len: 15
j_gene: TRBJ1-5
v_gene: TRBV2
d_gene: .
abundance: .
CDR3nt: TGTGCCAGCAGTGATGGGGGGGCTAGGCGACAGCCCCAGCATTTT
CDR3aa: CASSDGGARRQPQHF

len: 17
j_gene: TRBJ2-5
v_gene: TRBV5-1
d_gene: TRBD2
abundance: .
CDR3nt: TGCGCCAGCAGCTTGGGGACTAGCGGGACATCCGAAGAGACCCAGTACTTC
CDR3aa: CASSLGTSGTSEETQYF

len: 13
j_gene: TRBJ1-2
v_gene: TRBV7-9
d_gene: .
abundance: once
CDR3nt: TGTGCCAGCAGACCGCAGACGGGCCGTGGCTACACCTTC
CDR3aa: CASRPQTGRGYTF

len: 16
j_gene: TRBJ2-2
v_gene: TRBV7-8
d_gene: .
abundance: .
CDR3nt: TGTGCCAGCAGAATAACATCGCTCCCGCAGCCCGGGGAGCTGTTTTTT
CDR3aa: CASRITSLPQPGELFF

len: 16
j_gene: TRBJ1-1
v_gene: TRBV7-2
d_gene: .
abundance: .
CDR3nt: TGTGCCAGCAGCTTAGTTTTCGAGGGGGTGAACACTGAAGCTTTCTTT
CDR3aa: CASSLVFEGVNTEAFF

len: 12
j_gene: TRBJ2-1
v_gene: TRBV19
d_gene: .
abundance: .
CDR3nt: TGTGCCAGTAGTATAGGAGCCGCACAGCAGTTCTTC
CDR3aa: CASSIGAAQQFF

len: 17
j_gene: TRBJ2-1
v_gene: TRBV19
d_gene: TRBD2
abundance: .
CDR3nt: TGTGCCAGTAGTATATCCCGGACTAGCGGGAGGGACAATGAGCAGTTCTTC
CDR3aa: CASSISRTSGRDNEQFF

len: 11
j_gene: TRBJ1-1
v_gene: TRBV2
d_gene: .
abundance: once
CDR3nt: TGTGCCACAGGGGAGTACACTGAAGCTTTCTTT
CDR3aa: CATGEYTEAFF

len: 11
j_gene: TRBJ1-2
v_gene: TRBV29-1
d_gene: .
abundance: .
CDR3nt: TGCAGCGTTGGTGGGAAGGATGGCTACACCTTC
CDR3aa: CSVGGKDGYTF

len: 17
j_gene: TRBJ1-2
v_gene: TRBV28
d_gene: TRBD1
abundance: .
CDR3nt: TGTGCCAGCAGCCCCGGACAGGGGAGGTTCCACCATAATGGCTACACCTTC
CDR3aa: CASSPGQGRFHHNGYTF

len: 12
j_gene: TRBJ2-7
v_gene: TRBV2
d_gene: .
abundance: .
CDR3nt: TGTGCCAGCACGCAAGTTTCCTACGAGCAGTACTTC
CDR3aa: CASTQVSYEQYF

len: 15
j_gene: TRBJ1-2
v_gene: TRBV7-9
d_gene: TRBD1
abundance: .
CDR3nt: TGTGCCAGCAGCTACGGACAGGCTTCGTCCTATGGCTACACCTTC
CDR3aa: CASSYGQASSYGYTF